This TCR beta chain was obtained from a study of cytomegalovirus exposure and HLA in healthy donors. Study-level points and caveats: Using the classifier, cytomegalovirus status was reportedly diagnosed with high specificity and sensitivity. The authors later found TCR association rates varying by HLA locus, with DRB1 most and HLA-C fewest.

Germline CDR1 SGHRS, CDR2 YFSETQ. The J segment lost 5 bases and the V segment lost 4 bases, leaving 4 bases of the junction unmatched. CDR3 size: 15 residues. This clone has a handful of counts. No antigen is known for it. The PCR was carried out with 60 Vbeta primers and 13 Jbeta primers. The repertoire was sequenced with immunoSEQ multiplex PCR; TCRdb's copy has only in-frame clones and lacks some. The sample has about 96,000 clones; approximately 72% are singletons. This chain joins TRBV5-1 and TRBJ2-1; TRBD2 matches 12 bases. This clonotype was obtained from a female donor in good health and CMV-seropositive. What was sequenced was PBMCs. CDR3 residues: CASSQLAGGNNEQFF. DNA for the CDR3: TGCGCCAGCAGCCAACTAGCGGGGGGTAACAATGAGCAGTTCTTC.